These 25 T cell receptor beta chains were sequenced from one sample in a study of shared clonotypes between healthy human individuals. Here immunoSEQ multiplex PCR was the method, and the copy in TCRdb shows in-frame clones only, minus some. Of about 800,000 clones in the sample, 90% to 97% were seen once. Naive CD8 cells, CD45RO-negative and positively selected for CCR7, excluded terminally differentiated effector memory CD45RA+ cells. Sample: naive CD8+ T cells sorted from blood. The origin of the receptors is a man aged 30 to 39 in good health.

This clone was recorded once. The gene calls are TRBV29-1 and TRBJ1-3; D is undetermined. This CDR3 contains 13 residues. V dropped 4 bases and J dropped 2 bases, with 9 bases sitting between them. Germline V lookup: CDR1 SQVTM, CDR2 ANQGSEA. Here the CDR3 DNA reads TGCAGCGTTGGACTTACCACTGGAAACACCATATATTTT. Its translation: CSVGLTTGNTIYF. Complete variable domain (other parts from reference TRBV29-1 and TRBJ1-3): SAVISQKPSRDICQRGTSLTIQCQVDSQVTMMFWYRQQPGQSLTLIATANQGSEATYESGFVIDKFPISRPNLTFSTLTVSNMSPEDSSIYLCSVGLTTGNTIYFGEGSWLTVV.

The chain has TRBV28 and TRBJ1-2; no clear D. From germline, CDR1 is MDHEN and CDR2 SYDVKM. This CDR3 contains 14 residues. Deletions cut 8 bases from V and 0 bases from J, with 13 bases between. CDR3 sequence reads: CASLPPSANYGYTF. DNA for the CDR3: TGTGCCAGCCTCCCACCGAGCGCTAACTATGGCTACACCTTC.

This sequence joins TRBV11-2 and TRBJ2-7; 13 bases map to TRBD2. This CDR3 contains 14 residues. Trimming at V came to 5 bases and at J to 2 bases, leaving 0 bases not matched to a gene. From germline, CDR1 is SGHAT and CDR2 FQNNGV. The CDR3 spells CASSGLAGAYEQYF. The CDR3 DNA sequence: TGTGCCAGCAGCGGACTAGCGGGAGCCTACGAGCAGTACTTC. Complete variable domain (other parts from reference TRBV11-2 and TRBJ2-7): EAGVAQSPRYKIIEKRQSVAFWCNPISGHATLYWYQQILGQGPKLLIQFQNNGVVDDSQLPKDRFSAERLKGVDSTLKIQPAKLEDSAVYLCASSGLAGAYEQYFGPGTRLTVT.

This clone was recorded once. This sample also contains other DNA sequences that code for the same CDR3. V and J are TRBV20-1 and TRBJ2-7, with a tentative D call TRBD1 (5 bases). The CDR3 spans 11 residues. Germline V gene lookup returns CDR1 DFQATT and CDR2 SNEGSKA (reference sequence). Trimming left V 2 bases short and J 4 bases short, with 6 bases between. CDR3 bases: TGCAGTGCTAGACAGGGTTACGAGCAGTACTTC. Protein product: CSARQGYEQYF.

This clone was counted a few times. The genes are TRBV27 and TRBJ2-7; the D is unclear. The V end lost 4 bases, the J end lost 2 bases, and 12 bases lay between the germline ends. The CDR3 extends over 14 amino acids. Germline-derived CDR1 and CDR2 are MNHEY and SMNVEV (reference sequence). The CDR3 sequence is CASSSRTDTYEQYF. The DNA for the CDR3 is TGTGCCAGCAGTTCTCGGACGGATACCTACGAGCAGTACTTC.

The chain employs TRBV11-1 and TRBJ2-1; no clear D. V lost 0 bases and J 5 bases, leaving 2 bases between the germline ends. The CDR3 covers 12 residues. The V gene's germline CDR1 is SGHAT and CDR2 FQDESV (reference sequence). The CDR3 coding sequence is TGTGCCAGCAGCTTAGCTAACAATGAGCAGTTCTTC. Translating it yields CASSLANNEQFF.

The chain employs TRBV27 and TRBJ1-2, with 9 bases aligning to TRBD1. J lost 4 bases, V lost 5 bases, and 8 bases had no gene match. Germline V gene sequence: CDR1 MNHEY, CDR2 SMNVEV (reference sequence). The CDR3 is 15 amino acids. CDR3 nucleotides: TGTGCCAGCAGTGTAACAGGGGGCGCAGGCTATGGCTACACCTTC. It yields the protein CASSVTGGAGYGYTF.

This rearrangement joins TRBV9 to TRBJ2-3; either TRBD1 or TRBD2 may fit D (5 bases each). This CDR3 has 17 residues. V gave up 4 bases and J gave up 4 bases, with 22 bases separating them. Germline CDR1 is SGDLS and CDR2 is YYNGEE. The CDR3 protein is CASSPHGRTRGADTQYF. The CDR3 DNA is TGTGCCAGCAGCCCCCACGGGCGGACACGAGGGGCAGATACGCAGTATTTT. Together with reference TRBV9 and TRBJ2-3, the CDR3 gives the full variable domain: DSGVTQTPKHLITATGQRVTLRCSPRSGDLSVYWYQQSLDQGLQFLIQYYNGEERAKGNILERFSAQQFPDLHSELNLSSLELGDSALYFCASSPHGRTRGADTQYFGPGTRLTVL.

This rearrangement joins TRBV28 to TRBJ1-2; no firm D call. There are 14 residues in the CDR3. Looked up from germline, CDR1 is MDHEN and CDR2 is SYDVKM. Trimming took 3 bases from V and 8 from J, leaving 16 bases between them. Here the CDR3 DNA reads TGTGCCAGCAGTTTGGTACGCCCACTTGAGGGCTACACCTTC. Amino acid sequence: CASSLVRPLEGYTF.

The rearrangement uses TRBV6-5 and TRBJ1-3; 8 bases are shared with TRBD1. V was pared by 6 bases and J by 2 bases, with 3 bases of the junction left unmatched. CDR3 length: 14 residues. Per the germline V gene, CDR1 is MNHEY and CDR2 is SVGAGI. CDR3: CASSQGAAGNTIYF. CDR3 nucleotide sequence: TGTGCCAGCAGCCAGGGGGCAGCTGGAAACACCATATATTTT.

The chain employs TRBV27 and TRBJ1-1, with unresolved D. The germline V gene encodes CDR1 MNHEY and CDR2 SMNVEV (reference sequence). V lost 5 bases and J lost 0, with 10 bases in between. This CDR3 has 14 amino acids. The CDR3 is CASSTGILNTEAFF. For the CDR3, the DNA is TGTGCCAGCAGTACTGGGATCCTGAACACTGAAGCTTTCTTT.

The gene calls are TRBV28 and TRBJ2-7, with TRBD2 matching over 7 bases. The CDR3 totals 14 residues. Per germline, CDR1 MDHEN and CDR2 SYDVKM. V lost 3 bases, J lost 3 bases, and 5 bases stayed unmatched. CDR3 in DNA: TGTGCCAGCAGTTTGATTCAGCGGGGCTACGAGCAGTACTTC. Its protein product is CASSLIQRGYEQYF.

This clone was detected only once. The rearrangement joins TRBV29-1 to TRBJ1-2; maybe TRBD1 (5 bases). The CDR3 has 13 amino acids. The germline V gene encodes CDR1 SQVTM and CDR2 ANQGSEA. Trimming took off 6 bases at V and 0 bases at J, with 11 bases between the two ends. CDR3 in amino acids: CSVDTGTNYGYTF. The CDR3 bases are TGCAGCGTGGACACCGGGACTAACTATGGCTACACCTTC.

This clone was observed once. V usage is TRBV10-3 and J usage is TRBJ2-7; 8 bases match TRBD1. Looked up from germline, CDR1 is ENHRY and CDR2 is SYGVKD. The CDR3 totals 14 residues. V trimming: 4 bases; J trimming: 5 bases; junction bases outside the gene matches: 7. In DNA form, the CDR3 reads TGTGCCATCAGTGGACCGGACAGGGTGGACGAGCAGTACTTC. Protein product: CAISGPDRVDEQYF.

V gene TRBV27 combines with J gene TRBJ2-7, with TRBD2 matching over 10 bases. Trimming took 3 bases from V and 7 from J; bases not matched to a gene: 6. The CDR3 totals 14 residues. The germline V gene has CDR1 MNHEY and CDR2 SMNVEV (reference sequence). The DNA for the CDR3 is TGTGCCAGCAGTTTGCTAGCGGGAGATAGAGAGCAGTACTTC. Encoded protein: CASSLLAGDREQYF.

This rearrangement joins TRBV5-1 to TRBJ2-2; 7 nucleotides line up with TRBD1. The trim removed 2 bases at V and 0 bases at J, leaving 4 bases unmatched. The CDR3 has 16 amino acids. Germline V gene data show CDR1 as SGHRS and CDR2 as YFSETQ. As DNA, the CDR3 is TGCGCCAGCAGCTTAATGACAGGGCCGAACACCGGGGAGCTGTTTTTT. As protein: CASSLMTGPNTGELFF.

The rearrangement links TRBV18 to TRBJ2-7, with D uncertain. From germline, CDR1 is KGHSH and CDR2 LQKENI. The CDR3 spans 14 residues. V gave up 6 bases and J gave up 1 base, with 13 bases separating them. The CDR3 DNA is TGTGCCAGCTCCGACTCCTACAGTTCCTACGAGCAGTACTTC. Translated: CASSDSYSSYEQYF.

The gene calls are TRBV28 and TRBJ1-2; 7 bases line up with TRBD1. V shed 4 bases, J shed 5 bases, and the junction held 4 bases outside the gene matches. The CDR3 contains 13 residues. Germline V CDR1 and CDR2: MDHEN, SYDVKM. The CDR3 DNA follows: TGTGCCAGCAGTTCTCTACAGGGGTATGGCTACACCTTC. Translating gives CASSSLQGYGYTF.

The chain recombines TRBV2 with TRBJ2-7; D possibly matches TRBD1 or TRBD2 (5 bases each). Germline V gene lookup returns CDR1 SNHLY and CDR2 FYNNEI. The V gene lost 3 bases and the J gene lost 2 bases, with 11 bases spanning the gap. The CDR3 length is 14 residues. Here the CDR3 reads CASSEGRLAYEQYF. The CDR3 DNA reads TGTGCCAGCAGTGAGGGACGTTTGGCCTACGAGCAGTACTTC.

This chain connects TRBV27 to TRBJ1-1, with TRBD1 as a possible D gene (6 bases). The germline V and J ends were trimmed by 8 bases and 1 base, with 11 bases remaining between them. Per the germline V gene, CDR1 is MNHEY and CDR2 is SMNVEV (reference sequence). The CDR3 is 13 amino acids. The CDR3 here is CASCQGGNTEAFF. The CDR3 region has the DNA TGTGCCAGCTGCCAAGGGGGGAACACTGAAGCTTTCTTT.

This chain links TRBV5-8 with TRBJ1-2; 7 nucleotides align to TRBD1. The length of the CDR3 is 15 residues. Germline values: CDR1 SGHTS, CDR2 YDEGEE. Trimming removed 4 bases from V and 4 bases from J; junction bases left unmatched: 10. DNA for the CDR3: TGTGCCAGCAGCGGGAGGGGGACAGATGCCTATGGCTACACCTTC. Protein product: CASSGRGTDAYGYTF.

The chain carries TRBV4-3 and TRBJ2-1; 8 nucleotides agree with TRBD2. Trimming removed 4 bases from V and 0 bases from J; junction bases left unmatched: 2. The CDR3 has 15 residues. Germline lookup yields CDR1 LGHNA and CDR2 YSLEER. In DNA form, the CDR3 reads TGCGCCAGCAGCCCCACTAGCGGCTCCTACAATGAGCAGTTCTTC. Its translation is CASSPTSGSYNEQFF.

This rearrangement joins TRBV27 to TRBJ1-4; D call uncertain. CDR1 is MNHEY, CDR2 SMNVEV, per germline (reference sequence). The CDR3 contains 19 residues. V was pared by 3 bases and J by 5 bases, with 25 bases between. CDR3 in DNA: TGTGCCAGCAGTTTCCGCGGGGATGCTCAGAAGCCCGAAAATGAAAAACTGTTTTTT. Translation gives CASSFRGDAQKPENEKLFF.

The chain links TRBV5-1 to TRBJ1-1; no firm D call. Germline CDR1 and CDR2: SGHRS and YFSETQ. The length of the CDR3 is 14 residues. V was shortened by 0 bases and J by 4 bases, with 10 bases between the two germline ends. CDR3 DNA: TGCGCCAGCAGCTTGGACAAGCCCCTCACTGAAGCTTTCTTT. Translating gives CASSLDKPLTEAFF.

In DNA form, the CDR3 reads TGTGCCAGCAGCTCAGGGGGCGCGGGGAATGAGCAGTTCTTC. Protein: CASSSGGAGNEQFF. The genes are TRBV27 and TRBJ2-1; 8 nucleotides match TRBD1. Germline V gives CDR1 MNHEY, CDR2 SMNVEV (reference sequence). The CDR3 sequence is 14 residues long. Trimming took 6 bases from V and 7 from J; bases not matched to a gene: 8.